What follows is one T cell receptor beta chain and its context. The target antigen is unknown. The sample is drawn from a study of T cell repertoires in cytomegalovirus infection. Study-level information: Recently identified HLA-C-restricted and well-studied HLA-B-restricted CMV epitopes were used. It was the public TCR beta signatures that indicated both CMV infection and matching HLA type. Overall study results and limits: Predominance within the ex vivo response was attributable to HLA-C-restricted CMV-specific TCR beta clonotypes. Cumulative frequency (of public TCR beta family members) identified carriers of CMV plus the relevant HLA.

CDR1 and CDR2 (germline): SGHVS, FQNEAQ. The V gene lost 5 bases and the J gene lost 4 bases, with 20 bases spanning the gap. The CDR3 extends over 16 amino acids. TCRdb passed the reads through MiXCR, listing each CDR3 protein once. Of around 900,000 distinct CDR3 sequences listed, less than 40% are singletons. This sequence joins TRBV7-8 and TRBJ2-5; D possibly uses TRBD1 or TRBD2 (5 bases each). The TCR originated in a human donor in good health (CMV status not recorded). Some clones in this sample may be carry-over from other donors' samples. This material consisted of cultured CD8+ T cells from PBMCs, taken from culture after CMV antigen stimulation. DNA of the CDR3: TGTGCCAGCAGCCGCGCCTCCGGGACGGACCCAGAGACCCAGTACTTC. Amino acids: CASSRASGTDPETQYF.